The T cell receptor (beta chain) described here comes from a study of cytomegalovirus exposure and HLA in healthy donors. Study-wide results and limits: Excluded were some V segments that proved indistinguishable, including TRBV6-2 and TRBV6-3.

As for this clone: What it binds is not known.

PCR used 60 Vbeta primers and 13 Jbeta primers. Produced via immunoSEQ multiplex PCR; TCRdb's table is partial and in-frame only. The profile covers 90,000 to 120,000 clones, with approximately 79% appearing a single time and around 13% taken by the ten largest. Germline CDR1 is SGDLS and CDR2 is YYNGEE. V was cut by 0 bases and J by 4 bases, with 11 bases left in between. This CDR3 is 14 amino acids long. This clonotype originated in a woman in her thirties or forties in good health and CMV-seropositive. Source material: PBMCs. The V gene is TRBV9, the J gene TRBJ2-7, with a weak D call TRBD2 (7 bases). CDR3 sequence: CASSVEGGGYEQYF. The CDR3 DNA sequence: TGTGCCAGCAGCGTAGAAGGGGGGGGGTACGAGCAGTACTTC. Supplemented by reference TRBV9 and TRBJ2-7, the full variable domain reads DSGVTQTPKHLITATGQRVTLRCSPRSGDLSVYWYQQSLDQGLQFLIQYYNGEERAKGNILERFSAQQFPDLHSELNLSSLELGDSALYFCASSVEGGGYEQYFGPGTRLTVT.